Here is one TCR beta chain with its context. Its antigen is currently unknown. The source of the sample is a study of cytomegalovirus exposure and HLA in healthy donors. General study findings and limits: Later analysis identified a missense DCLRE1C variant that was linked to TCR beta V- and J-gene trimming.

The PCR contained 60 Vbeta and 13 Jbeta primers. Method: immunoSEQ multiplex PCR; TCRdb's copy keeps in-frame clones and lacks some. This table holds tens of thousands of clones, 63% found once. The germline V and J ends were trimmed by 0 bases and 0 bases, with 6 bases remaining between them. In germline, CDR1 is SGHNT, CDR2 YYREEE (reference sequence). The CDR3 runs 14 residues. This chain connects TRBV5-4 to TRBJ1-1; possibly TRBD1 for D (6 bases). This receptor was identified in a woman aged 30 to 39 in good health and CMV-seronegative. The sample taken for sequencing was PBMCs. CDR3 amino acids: CASSLDRVNTEAFF. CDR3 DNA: TGTGCCAGCAGCTTGGACAGGGTGAACACTGAAGCTTTCTTT.